The 19 T cell receptor beta chains given below trace back to one sample, sequenced in a study of T cells in Graves' hyperthyroidism and ophthalmopathy. It was RNA transcripts that yielded the amplified TCR beta CDR3 regions. An initial round of RT-PCR targeting the TCR CDR3 relied on the HTBI primer set. TCRdb fed the multiplex PCR reads into MiXCR, producing one record per CDR3 protein. Of a few hundred thousand distinct CDR3 sequences in the sample, roughly 20% were seen once. The specimen sequenced was blood. The receptors were sampled from a man between 50 and 59 years old with Graves' ophthalmopathy.

This sequence joins TRBV10-3 and TRBJ1-2; D gene unclear. The germline CDR1 and CDR2 sequences are ENHRY and SYGVKD. Trimming took off 4 bases at V and 5 bases at J, with 5 bases between the two ends. The CDR3 sequence is 11 residues long. CDR3 sequence (DNA): TGTGCCATCAGTGCGGGTTATGGCTACACCTTC. Amino acids: CAISAGYGYTF.

This chain joins TRBV20-1 and TRBJ1-4; D is ambiguous. This CDR3 comprises 15 residues. V lost 5 bases and J lost 6, with 19 bases in between. Germline CDR1 and CDR2: DFQATT and SNEGSKA (reference sequence). This chain's CDR3 is CSARQAHSTDEKLFF. CDR3 DNA sequence: TGCAGTGCTCGACAAGCGCATTCTACGGATGAAAAACTGTTTTTT.

The CDR3 protein is CASSDPTGGDTQYF. The CDR3 DNA sequence: TGTGCCAGCAGTGATCCGACAGGGGGTGATACGCAGTATTTT. The V gene is TRBV25-1, the J gene TRBJ2-3, with TRBD1 matching 9 bases. The length of the CDR3 is 14 residues. The germline V gene has CDR1 MGHDK and CDR2 SYGVNS. Trimming cost V 3 bases and J 6 bases; bases outside gene matches: 4.

Many counts were recorded for this clonotype. J is TRBJ2-1 and V is TRBV20-1, with 7 bases fitting TRBD2. The V and J ends lost 1 base and 3 bases, in that order; junction bases with no gene match: 18. The CDR3 length is 19 residues. Germline CDR1 DFQATT, CDR2 SNEGSKA (reference sequence). The CDR3 sequence is CSARVGLAGGPSNYNEQFF. For the CDR3, the DNA is TGCAGTGCTAGAGTAGGGTTAGCGGGTGGGCCTTCTAACTACAATGAGCAGTTCTTC.

The sample holds a few counts of this clonotype. The V gene is TRBV30, the J gene TRBJ2-3; perhaps TRBD1 as D (5 bases). This CDR3 comprises 15 residues. Trimming took 2 bases from V and 3 from J, leaving 15 bases between them. The germline V gene has CDR1 GTSNPN and CDR2 SVGIG (reference sequence). The CDR3: CAWSTQPTGTDTQYF. The CDR3 nucleotides read TGTGCCTGGAGTACCCAACCAACAGGAACAGATACGCAGTATTTT.

The rearrangement joins TRBV9 to TRBJ2-1; 10 bases agree with TRBD2. The CDR3 runs 16 residues. V dropped 0 bases and J dropped 7; count of bases not matched to a gene: 7. From germline, CDR1 is SGDLS and CDR2 YYNGEE. As DNA, the CDR3 is TGTGCCAGCAGCGTAGTGGCCCTAGCGGGAGCGAATGAGCAGTTCTTC. This translates into CASSVVALAGANEQFF.

In its sample, this clonotype was seen many times. The chain carries TRBV3-1 and TRBJ1-6, with no clear D. This CDR3 region has 12 residues. V was cut by 0 bases and J by 11 bases, with 5 bases left in between. Germline CDR1 is LGHDT and CDR2 is YNNKEL (reference sequence). In DNA form, the CDR3 reads TGTGCCAGCAGCCAAGAGCAACCACCCCTCCACTTT. This codes for CASSQEQPPLHF.

This clonotype was counted a few times. The CDR3 sequence: CASSLGASVLAKNIQYF. The CDR3 DNA reads as TGTGCCAGCAGCTTAGGCGCGTCGGTCTTAGCCAAAAACATTCAGTACTTC. The rearrangement joins TRBV7-8 to TRBJ2-4, with D unresolved. Trimming left V 1 base short and J 0 bases short, with 13 bases between. This CDR3 is built from 17 residues. Germline V gene sequence: CDR1 SGHVS, CDR2 FQNEAQ.

This sequence joins TRBV28 and TRBJ2-7, with D perhaps TRBD2 (5 bases). V lost 4 bases to trimming and J lost 5 bases, with 15 bases between them. Germline V lookup: CDR1 MDHEN, CDR2 SYDVKM. The CDR3 sequence is 14 residues long. Here the CDR3 reads CASSWLLDRHEQYF. As DNA, the CDR3 is TGTGCCAGCAGTTGGTTACTAGATCGCCACGAGCAGTACTTC.

In regard to this clonotype: Since a much larger clone is just one base distant, this may be a read error. The rearrangement uses TRBV7-3 and TRBJ2-5; perhaps TRBD1 as D (5 bases). CDR1 and CDR2 (germline): SGHTA, FQGTGA. Between the trimmed V and J ends, which lost 5 bases and 4 bases, there was a span of 14 bases. The CDR3 contains 14 residues. The CDR3 here is CASSPSDKGETQYF. The CDR3 bases are TGTGCCAGCAGCCCGTCGGACAAGGGAGAGACCCAGTACTTC. Drawing the rest from reference TRBV7-3 and TRBJ2-5, the complete variable domain is GAGVSQTPSNKVTEKGKYVELRCDPISGHTALYWYRQSLGQGPEFLIYFQGTGAADDSGLPNDRFFAVRPEGSVSTLKIQRTERGDSAVYLCASSPSDKGETQYFGPGTRLLVL.

The V call is TRBV6-1, the J call TRBJ2-1, with a possible D match to TRBD2 (5 bases). The V and J ends lost 6 bases and 6 bases respectively, with 18 bases between them. Germline loops: CDR1 MNHNS, CDR2 SASEGT. This CDR3 contains 15 residues. DNA of the CDR3: TGTGCCAGCAGGGCCGGGGAGAGTATAGGCAATGAGCAGTTCTTC. Protein product: CASRAGESIGNEQFF.

This chain joins TRBV7-9 and TRBJ2-3; 9 positions match TRBD2. Germline lookup yields CDR1 SEHNR and CDR2 FQNEAQ (reference sequence). V dropped 6 bases and J dropped 5; count of bases not matched to a gene: 3. The CDR3 has 13 residues. For the CDR3, the DNA is TGTGCCAGCAGGCGGGAGGGCCTAGATACGCAGTATTTT. Translating it yields CASRREGLDTQYF. Together with reference TRBV7-9 and TRBJ2-3, the CDR3 gives the full variable domain: DTGVSQNPRHKITKRGQNVTFRCDPISEHNRLYWYRQTLGQGPEFLTYFQNEAQLEKSRLLSDRFSAERPKGSFSTLEIQRTEQGDSAMYLCASRREGLDTQYFGPGTRLTVL.

The table lists this clonotype with many counts. The V call is TRBV15, the J call TRBJ2-1, with TRBD1 identical over 7 bases. CDR1 and CDR2 from the germline V gene are LNHNV and YYDKDF (reference sequence). CDR3 length: 15 amino acids. V was pared by 6 bases and J by 7 bases, with 12 bases of the junction left unmatched. The CDR3 region has the DNA TGTGCCACCAGGACGGGAACAGGGGTCGGGAATGAGCAGTTCTTC. Protein: CATRTGTGVGNEQFF.

This clonotype was recorded at least ten times. The rearrangement links TRBV5-1 to TRBJ2-5; no firm D call. CDR1 and CDR2 (germline): SGHRS, YFSETQ. The CDR3 consists of 14 residues. V gave up 1 base and J gave up 2 bases, with 9 bases separating them. Here the CDR3 DNA reads TGCGCCAGCAGCTTGTATGGGTTACAAGAGACCCAGTACTTC. This translates into CASSLYGLQETQYF.

The chain joins TRBV19 to TRBJ1-3; D is uncertain. There are 18 residues in the CDR3. Per the germline V gene, CDR1 is LNHDA and CDR2 is SQIVND (reference sequence). With 2 bases removed from V and 0 bases from J, the gap between germline ends came to 17 bases. CDR3 DNA sequence: TGTGCCAGTAGTATAATCTCAAGAACAGACGTCTCTGGAAACACCATATATTTT. Its protein is CASSIISRTDVSGNTIYF.

This clonotype was found many times. This rearrangement joins TRBV2 to TRBJ1-6; D is undetermined. Trimming cost V 6 bases and J 9 bases, with 6 bases left between them. The CDR3 has 11 amino acids. CDR1 is SNHLY, CDR2 FYNNEI, per germline. DNA for the CDR3: TGTGCCAGCAGGGACGGTTCACCCCTCCACTTT. Protein sequence: CASRDGSPLHF.

The chain combines TRBV6-2 or TRBV6-3 with TRBJ1-2; D perhaps matches TRBD1 (6 bases). CDR3 size: 16 residues. Germline V gives CDR1 MNHEY, CDR2 SVGEGT. The germline V and J ends were trimmed by 0 bases and 2 bases, with 13 bases remaining between them. The CDR3 DNA is TGTGCCAGCAGTTACTCGAGAGACACAGGGAACTATGGCTACACCTTC. Protein sequence: CASSYSRDTGNYGYTF.

In the case of this clonotype: One end of the junction does not line up with germline, which may come from a read error. The J gene is TRBJ1-2, the V gene TRBV2; the match to TRBD1 covers 7 bases. The CDR3 loop spans 14 amino acids. Germline V lookup: CDR1 SNHLY, CDR2 FYNNEI. The CDR3, as DNA: TGTGCCAGCAGCCGGGAGGGGGTAACAGGGGAGGCAAACTTC. Its protein product is CASSREGVTGEANF. Full variable domain (rest looked up from reference TRBV2 and TRBJ1-2): EPEVTQTPSHQVTQMGQEVILRCVPISNHLYFYWYRQILGQKVEFLVSFYNNEISEKSEIFDDQFSVERPDGSNFTLKIRSTKLEDSAMYFCASSREGVTGEANFGSGTRLTVV.

J is TRBJ2-1 and V is TRBV6-1; TRBD2 aligns across 10 bases. The V segment lost 6 bases and the J segment 8 bases; nucleotides outside the gene matches: 7. Germline V CDR1 and CDR2: MNHNS, SASEGT. The CDR3 covers 14 residues. The CDR3 DNA reads as TGTGCCAGCAGGAAGCGGGAGGGCCAGGATGAGCAGTTCTTC. Encoded protein: CASRKREGQDEQFF.